A selection of T cell receptor beta chains follows, all from one sample in a study of blood T cell repertoires in COVID-19. Clones were sequenced by immunoSEQ multiplex PCR, and TCRdb holds only the in-frame ones, with some missing. The sample lists 85,000 to 120,000 clones; roughly 87% were seen once. What was sequenced was peripheral blood. Source of these receptors: a man between 45 and 60 years old with active COVID-19. CDR3s include the opening cysteine and the closing phenylalanine or tryptophan. Each record gives: V gene, J gene, clone size, CDR3 protein. The listing skips clone size in some rows; elsewhere it reads once, few, many or a size class.

>TRBV7-2|TRBJ2-3|.
CASSVRTGPTDTQYF
>TRBV5-4|TRBJ2-1|.
CASSLRPGGEQFF
>TRBV9|TRBJ2-5|.
CASSVVPDSGTQYF
>TRBV3-1/TRBV3-2|TRBJ2-2|.
CASSHTSGDTGELFF
>TRBV7-8|TRBJ1-1|.
CASSLAQTGGNFEAFF
>TRBV7-9|TRBJ2-3|.
CASSLAGGDTQYF
>TRBV6-5|TRBJ1-2|.
CASSYAFLGYGYTF
>TRBV6-7|TRBJ2-1|once
CASSLGDFPSESSNEQFF
>TRBV19|TRBJ1-2|.
CASSIERRGNYGYTF
>TRBV27|TRBJ2-7|.
CASSLSSLYEQYF
>TRBV2|TRBJ2-1|.
CASIWGGANNEQFF
>TRBV11-2|TRBJ2-1|once
CASSLRASGGLRHEQFF
>TRBV5-1|TRBJ1-1|.
CASSLGGSRQNTEAFF
>TRBV7-9|TRBJ1-2|.
CASSLGDYGYTF
>TRBV4-3|TRBJ1-5|.
CASSLDRVNQPQHF
>TRBV20-1|TRBJ2-4|.
CSASNRGQAKNIQYF
>TRBV4-1|TRBJ2-3|.
CASSQDTSGGFTDTQYF
>TRBV3-1/TRBV3-2|TRBJ2-5|.
CASSQDTNSLETQYF
>TRBV24-1|TRBJ2-1|.
CATQAGGPFNEQFF
>TRBV11-2|TRBJ2-1|.
CASSLELTRGQPEQFF
>TRBV2|TRBJ2-2|.
CASRYSFTGELFF
>TRBV12-3/TRBV12-4|TRBJ1-2|.
CASRTQGGGYTF
>TRBV3-1/TRBV3-2|TRBJ1-1|few
CASSQGQVMNTEAFF
>TRBV15|TRBJ1-2|.
CATSRDPNYGYTF
>TRBV7-3|TRBJ1-1|.
CASSDRGQGAEAFF
>TRBV19|TRBJ1-3|few
CASSYAANTIYF
>TRBV7-2|TRBJ2-7|few
CASSPTSGASYEQYF
>TRBV5-1|TRBJ1-1|once
CASSSSTLNTEAFF
>TRBV3-1/TRBV3-2|TRBJ2-2|.
CASSQAGGGAIGELFF
>TRBV12-3/TRBV12-4|TRBJ2-7|.
CASSLLREQYF
>TRBV7-2|TRBJ2-7|.
CASSPAGASSYEQYF
>TRBV7-9|TRBJ1-5|.
CASSLASGGQPQHF
>TRBV5-4|TRBJ2-1|.
CASTTGASGGLYNEQFF
>TRBV6-2/TRBV6-3|TRBJ2-3|.
CASSYALAGSRRDTQYF
>TRBV11-3|TRBJ2-3|.
CASSSISLAGYTDTQYF
>TRBV6-2/TRBV6-3|TRBJ1-1|.
CASSYRFGVGNTEAFF
>TRBV19|TRBJ1-2|.
CASRGTGVNYGYTF
>TRBV19|TRBJ1-5|.
CASSSGTGYQPQHF
>TRBV10-3|TRBJ1-2|.
CAISELTGPYGYTF
>TRBV7-2|TRBJ2-5|once
CASSSRLAGQETQYF
>TRBV6-4|TRBJ2-1|.
CASSPGTSGVMRNEQFF
>TRBV6-1|TRBJ1-5|few
CASSVTIPSRTGRNQPQHF
>TRBV15|TRBJ1-3|.
CATRRLGIGNTIYF
>TRBV6-5|TRBJ1-6|.
CASSRDRDGVTLHF
>TRBV6-6|TRBJ1-5|.
CASSPDGNQPQHF
>TRBV10-3|TRBJ2-3|.
CAISVGGERVVGTDTQYF
>TRBV27|TRBJ1-2|.
CASSSTGIYGYTF
>TRBV30|TRBJ2-7|.
CAWSTRASYEQYF